This TCR beta chain was observed in a study of post-analysis software for immune sequencing data. Regarding the study as a whole: When compared against controls, multiple sclerosis patients showed significantly lower normalized Chao1 diversity. TRBV segments more frequent in patients than in controls numbered several and included TRBV5-6, TRBV5-1 and TRBV20-1.

Remarks on this clonotype: Antigen unknown.

Unique molecular identifiers tagged the TCR beta cDNA libraries. Input amounts of about 0.85 to 11 million T cells were used. These gave 500,000 or so cDNA molecules, so each molecule approximated one T cell. TCRdb itself ran the PCR reads through MiXCR, one entry per CDR3 protein. Altogether roughly 540,000 distinct CDR3 sequences are present, 30% to 40% being singletons, with the ten largest covering around 6%. The CDR3 contains 15 residues. Trimming took 6 bases from V and 3 from J; bases not matched to a gene: 9. In germline, CDR1 is ENHRY, CDR2 SYGVKD. The TCR originated in a girl aged 2 to 17 with multiple sclerosis. The sequenced material came from blood. This chain links TRBV10-3 with TRBJ2-3; 7 nucleotides align to TRBD1. The CDR3 spells CAIRTLGGGTDTQYF. The CDR3 nucleotides read TGTGCCATCAGGACGTTAGGGGGCGGAACAGATACGCAGTATTTT.